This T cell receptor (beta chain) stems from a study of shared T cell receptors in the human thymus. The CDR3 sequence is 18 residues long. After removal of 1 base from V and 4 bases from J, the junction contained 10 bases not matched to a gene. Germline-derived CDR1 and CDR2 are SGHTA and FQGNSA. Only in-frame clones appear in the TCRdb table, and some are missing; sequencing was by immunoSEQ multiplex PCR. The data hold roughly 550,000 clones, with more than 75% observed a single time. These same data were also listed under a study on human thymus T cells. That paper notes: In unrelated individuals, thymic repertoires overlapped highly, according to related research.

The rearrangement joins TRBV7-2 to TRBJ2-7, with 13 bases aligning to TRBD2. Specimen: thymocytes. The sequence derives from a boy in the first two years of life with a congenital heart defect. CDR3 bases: TGTGCCAGCAGCTTAGGCCGGACTAGCGGGAGTAACCAATACGAGCAGTACTTC. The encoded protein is CASSLGRTSGSNQYEQYF.